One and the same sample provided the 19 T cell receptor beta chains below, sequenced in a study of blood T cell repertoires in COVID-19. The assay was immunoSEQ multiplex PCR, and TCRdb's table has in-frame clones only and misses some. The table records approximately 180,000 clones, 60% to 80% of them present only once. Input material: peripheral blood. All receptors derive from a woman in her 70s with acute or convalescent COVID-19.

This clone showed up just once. CDR3 loop: CASSSFLTGGQNIQYF. The CDR3 region has the DNA TGTGCCAGCAGTTCCTTTTTGACAGGGGGCCAAAACATTCAGTACTTC. The chain has TRBV6-5 and TRBJ2-4; 10 positions match TRBD1. CDR3 length equals 16 residues. With 4 bases clipped from V and 5 bases from J, the junction kept 8 bases outside the gene matches. Germline loops: CDR1 MNHEY, CDR2 SVGAGI.

Here the CDR3 DNA reads TGTGCCAGTAGTGGTAGCGGGAGGGCCCTCAGAGAGACCCAGTACTTC. Protein product: CASSGSGRALRETQYF. The chain uses TRBV19 and TRBJ2-5; 11 bases map to TRBD2. This CDR3 contains 16 residues. The germline V gene encodes CDR1 LNHDA and CDR2 SQIVND (reference sequence). V gave up 5 bases and J gave up 4 bases; unmatched junction bases: 9.

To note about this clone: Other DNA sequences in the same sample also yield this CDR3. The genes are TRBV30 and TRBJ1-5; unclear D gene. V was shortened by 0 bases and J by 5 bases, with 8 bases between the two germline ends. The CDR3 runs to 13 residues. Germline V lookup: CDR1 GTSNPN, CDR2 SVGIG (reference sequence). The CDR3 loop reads CAWSVREDQPQHF. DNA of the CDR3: TGTGCCTGGAGTGTACGAGAGGATCAGCCCCAGCATTTT.

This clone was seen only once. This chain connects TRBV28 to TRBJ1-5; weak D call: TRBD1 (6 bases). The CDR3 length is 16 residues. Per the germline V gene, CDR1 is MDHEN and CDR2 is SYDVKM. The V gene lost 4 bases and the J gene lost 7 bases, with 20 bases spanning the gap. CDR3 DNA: TGTGCCAGCAGTTGGGGGGGCGCGGGATCCCAACAGCCCCAGCATTTT. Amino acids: CASSWGGAGSQQPQHF.

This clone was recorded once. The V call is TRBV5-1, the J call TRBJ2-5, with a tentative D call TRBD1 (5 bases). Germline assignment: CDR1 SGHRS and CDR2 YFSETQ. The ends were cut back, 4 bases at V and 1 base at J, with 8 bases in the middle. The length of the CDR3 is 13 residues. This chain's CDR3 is CASSPRVQETQYF. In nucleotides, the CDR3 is TGCGCCAGCAGCCCCAGGGTCCAAGAGACCCAGTACTTC.

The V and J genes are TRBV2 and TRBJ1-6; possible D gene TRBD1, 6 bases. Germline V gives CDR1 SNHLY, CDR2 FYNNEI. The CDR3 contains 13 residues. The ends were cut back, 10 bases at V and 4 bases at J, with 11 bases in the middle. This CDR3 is CATRQEYNSPLHF. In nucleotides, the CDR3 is TGTGCCACCCGACAGGAATATAATTCACCCCTCCACTTT.

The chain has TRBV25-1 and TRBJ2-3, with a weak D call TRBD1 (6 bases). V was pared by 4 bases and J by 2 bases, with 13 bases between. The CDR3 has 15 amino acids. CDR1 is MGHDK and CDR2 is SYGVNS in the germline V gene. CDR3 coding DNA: TGTGCCAGCAGTGGAAACAGGGCCAACACAGATACGCAGTATTTT. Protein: CASSGNRANTDTQYF.

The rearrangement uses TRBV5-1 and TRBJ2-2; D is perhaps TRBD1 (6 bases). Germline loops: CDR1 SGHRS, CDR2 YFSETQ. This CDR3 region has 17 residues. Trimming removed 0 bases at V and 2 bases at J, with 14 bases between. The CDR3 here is CASSLDIWTVNTGELFF. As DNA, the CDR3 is TGCGCCAGCAGCTTGGACATCTGGACAGTAAACACCGGGGAGCTGTTTTTT. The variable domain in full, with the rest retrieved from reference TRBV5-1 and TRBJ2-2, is KAGVTQTPRYLIKTRGQQVTLSCSPISGHRSVSWYQQTPGQGLQFLFEYFSETQRNKGNFPGRFSGRQFSNSRSEMNVSTLELGDSALYLCASSLDIWTVNTGELFFGEGSRLTVL.

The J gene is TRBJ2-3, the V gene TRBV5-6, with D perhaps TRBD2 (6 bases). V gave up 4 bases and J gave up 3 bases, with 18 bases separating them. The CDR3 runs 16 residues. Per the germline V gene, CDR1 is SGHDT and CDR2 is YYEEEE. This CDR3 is CASSLRLGEVTDTQYF. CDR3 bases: TGTGCCAGCAGCCTAAGGCTAGGGGAGGTGACAGATACGCAGTATTTT.

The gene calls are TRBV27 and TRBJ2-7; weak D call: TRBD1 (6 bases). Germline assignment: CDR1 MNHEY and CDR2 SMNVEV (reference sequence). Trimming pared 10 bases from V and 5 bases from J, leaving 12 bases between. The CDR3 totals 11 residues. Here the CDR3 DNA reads TGTGCCACCTTCAGGGGCAACGAGCAGTACTTC. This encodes CATFRGNEQYF.

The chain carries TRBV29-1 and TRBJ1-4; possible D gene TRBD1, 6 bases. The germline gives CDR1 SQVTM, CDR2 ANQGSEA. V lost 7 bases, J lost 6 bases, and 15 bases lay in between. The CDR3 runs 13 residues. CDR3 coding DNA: TGCAGCGCGTCCAGGGGTGGGGATGAAAAACTGTTTTTT. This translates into CSASRGGDEKLFF.

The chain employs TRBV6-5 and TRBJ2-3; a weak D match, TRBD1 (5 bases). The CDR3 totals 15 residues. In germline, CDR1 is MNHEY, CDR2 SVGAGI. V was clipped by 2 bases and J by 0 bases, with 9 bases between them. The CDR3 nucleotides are TGTGCCAGCAGTTACAGTGACAGAAGCACAGATACGCAGTATTTT. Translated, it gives CASSYSDRSTDTQYF.

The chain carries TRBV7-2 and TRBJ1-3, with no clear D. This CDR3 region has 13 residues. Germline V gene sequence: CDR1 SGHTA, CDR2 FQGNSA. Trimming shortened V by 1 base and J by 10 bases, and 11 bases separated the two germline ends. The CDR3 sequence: CASSLEVRQTIYF. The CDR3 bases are TGTGCCAGCAGCTTAGAGGTCAGGCAGACCATATATTTT.

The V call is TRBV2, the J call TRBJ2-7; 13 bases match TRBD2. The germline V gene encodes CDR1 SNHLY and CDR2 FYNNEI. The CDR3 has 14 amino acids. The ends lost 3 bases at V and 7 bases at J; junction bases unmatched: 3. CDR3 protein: CASSDTSGRAEQYF. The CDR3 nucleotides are TGTGCCAGCAGTGACACTAGCGGGAGGGCAGAGCAGTACTTC.

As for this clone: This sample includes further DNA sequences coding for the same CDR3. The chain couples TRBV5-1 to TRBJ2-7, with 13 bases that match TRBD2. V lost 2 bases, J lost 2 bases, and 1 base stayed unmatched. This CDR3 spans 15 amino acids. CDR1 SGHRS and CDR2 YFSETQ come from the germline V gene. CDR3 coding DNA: TGCGCCAGCAGCTTAGGGACTAGCGGGGCCTACGAGCAGTACTTC. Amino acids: CASSLGTSGAYEQYF. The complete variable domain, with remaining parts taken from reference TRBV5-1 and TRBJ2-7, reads KAGVTQTPRYLIKTRGQQVTLSCSPISGHRSVSWYQQTPGQGLQFLFEYFSETQRNKGNFPGRFSGRQFSNSRSEMNVSTLELGDSALYLCASSLGTSGAYEQYFGPGTRLTVT.

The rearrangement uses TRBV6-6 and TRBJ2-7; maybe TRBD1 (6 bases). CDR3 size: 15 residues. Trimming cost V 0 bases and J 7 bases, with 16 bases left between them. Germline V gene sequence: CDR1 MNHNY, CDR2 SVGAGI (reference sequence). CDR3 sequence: CASSYSRDRNSEQYF. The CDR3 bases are TGTGCCAGCAGTTACTCAAGAGACAGGAATAGTGAGCAGTACTTC.

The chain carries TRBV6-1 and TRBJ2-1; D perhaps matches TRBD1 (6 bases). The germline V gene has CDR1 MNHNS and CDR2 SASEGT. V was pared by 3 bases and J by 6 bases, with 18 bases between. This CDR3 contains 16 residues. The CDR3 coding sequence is TGTGCCAGCAGTGACCAGGGGAATGCGGTGGGCAATGAGCAGTTCTTC. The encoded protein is CASSDQGNAVGNEQFF.

The CDR3 loop reads CASSLYMDRKETQYF. In nucleotides, the CDR3 is TGTGCCAGCAGTCTATACATGGACAGGAAAGAGACCCAGTACTTC. The chain recombines TRBV2 with TRBJ2-5, with TRBD1 matching 7 bases. The V and J ends lost 5 bases and 3 bases, in that order; junction bases with no gene match: 9. CDR3 size: 15 residues. Germline loops: CDR1 SNHLY, CDR2 FYNNEI.

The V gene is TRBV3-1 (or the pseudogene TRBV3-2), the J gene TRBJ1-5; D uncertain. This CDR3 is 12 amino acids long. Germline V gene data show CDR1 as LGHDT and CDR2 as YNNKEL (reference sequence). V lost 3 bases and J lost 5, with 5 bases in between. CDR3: CASSHSDQPQHF. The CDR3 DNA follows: TGTGCCAGCAGCCATTCGGATCAGCCCCAGCATTTT.